One sample yielded the 5 T cell receptor beta chains listed below, sequenced in a study of T cell repertoires in cytomegalovirus infection. One entry per CDR3 protein results from TCRdb running MiXCR on the reads. The sample consists of more than 300,000 distinct CDR3 sequences, approximately 30% of them appearing once. Antigens of these TCRs are unknown. Sequenced material: cultured PBMCs, taken from culture after CMV antigen stimulation. These TCRs come from a human donor in good health (CMV status not recorded). Some clones in this sample may be carry-over from other donors' samples.

This clonotype has just a few counts. The chain uses TRBV6-5 and TRBJ2-1; D may correspond to TRBD1 or TRBD2 (5 bases each). In germline, CDR1 is MNHEY, CDR2 SVGAGI. The CDR3 contains 16 residues. Trimming stripped 4 bases from V and 0 bases from J, with 13 bases between. Written as DNA, the CDR3 is TGTGCCAGCAGTTTACTCCGGGACCCCTCCTACAATGAGCAGTTCTTC. It encodes CASSLLRDPSYNEQFF.

This clonotype was detected a few times. The chain is built from TRBV6-1 and TRBJ2-1; TRBD2 aligns across 7 bases. V lost 5 bases and J lost 2; bases outside the gene matches: 6. The CDR3 consists of 15 residues. Germline V gene lookup returns CDR1 MNHNS and CDR2 SASEGT. Written as DNA, the CDR3 is TGTGCCAGCAGTAGCGGGACTGGAACCTACAATGAGCAGTTCTTC. The encoded protein is CASSSGTGTYNEQFF.

This clonotype came up once. The V and J genes are TRBV12-3 or TRBV12-4 and TRBJ1-2; no reliable D call. The V end was cut by 4 bases, the J end by 4 bases, with 16 bases between. There are 15 residues in the CDR3. Written as DNA, the CDR3 is TGTGCCAGCAGTTCGGGTCGCCTACTACTCTATGGCTACACCTTC. Its protein product is CASSSGRLLLYGYTF.

The rearrangement joins TRBV6-2 or TRBV6-3 to TRBJ1-4; D is uncertain. The CDR3 length is 13 residues. Germline CDR1 reads MNHEY; CDR2 reads SVGEGT. Trimming shortened V by 0 bases and J by 7 bases, and 6 bases separated the two germline ends. CDR3 loop: CASSYSGGEKLFF. The DNA of the CDR3 is TGTGCCAGCAGTTACTCTGGAGGTGAAAAACTGTTTTTT.

The V call is TRBV20-1, the J call TRBJ1-6; D is possibly TRBD1 (6 bases). Looked up from germline, CDR1 is DFQATT and CDR2 is SNEGSKA (reference sequence). V lost 0 bases and J 3 bases, leaving 12 bases between the germline ends. There are 16 residues in the CDR3. CDR3 residues: CSARDERGLYNSPLHF. The DNA for the CDR3 is TGCAGTGCTAGAGATGAGCGGGGGCTCTATAATTCACCCCTCCACTTT.